The entry that follows covers one T cell receptor (beta chain) sequence. The data were obtained in a study of cytomegalovirus exposure and HLA in healthy donors. Unmatched junction bases numbered 7, after V lost 5 bases and J lost 4 bases. CDR1 is SEHNR and CDR2 is FQNEAQ in the germline V gene (reference sequence). The length of the CDR3 is 14 residues. The PCR was carried out with 60 Vbeta primers and 13 Jbeta primers. Sequenced by immunoSEQ multiplex PCR; TCRdb stores in-frame clones only, minus some. The sample yields some 140,000 clones, 70% to 80% seen once. This clonotype originated in a woman aged 40 to 50 in good health and CMV-seronegative. The gene calls are TRBV7-9 and TRBJ1-2; 7 bases agree with TRBD1. Sequencing used PBMCs. The CDR3 loop is CASSRTGDSYGYTF. Here the CDR3 DNA reads TGTGCCAGCAGCCGAACCGGGGACAGCTATGGCTACACCTTC.